This T cell receptor (beta chain) was captured in a study of blood T cell repertoires in COVID-19. In its sample, this clone was seen once. Per germline, CDR1 SNHLY and CDR2 FYNNEI. The CDR3 is 18 residues long. Trimming stripped 0 bases from V and 0 bases from J, with 17 bases between. TCRdb keeps only in-frame clones here, not all; method: immunoSEQ multiplex PCR. The sample shows 150,000 or so clones, around 83% of them seen only once. The sequenced material came from peripheral blood. The TCR originated in an older woman with COVID-19, enrolled during active disease. The chain employs TRBV2 and TRBJ1-1; no firm D call. The CDR3 spells CASSEAEEPEGLNTEAFF. In DNA form, the CDR3 reads TGTGCCAGCAGTGAAGCGGAAGAGCCAGAGGGCCTGAACACTGAAGCTTTCTTT.